This T cell receptor beta chain was found in a study of blood T cell repertoires in COVID-19. Study information: There were acute and convalescent COVID-19 samples, and they came from the United States, Italy and Spain. Nucleic acid was either cDNA or gDNA, and it came from T cells, B-cell-depleted T cells, or PBMCs.

In the source study's methods: Quantification of nucleated cells was approximated via reference gene primer amplification. Clones were sequenced by immunoSEQ multiplex PCR, and TCRdb holds only the in-frame ones, with some missing. That table furnishes V, J and clone size, whereas the DNA furnished D and trimming. The sample contains about 290,000 clones, more than 85% of which appear only once. The V gene lost 5 bases and the J gene lost 0 bases, with 14 bases spanning the gap. The V gene's germline CDR1 is LNHDA and CDR2 SQIVND (reference sequence). This CDR3 has 15 residues. This sequence was found in a man aged 35 to 55 with acute or convalescent COVID-19. This chain joins TRBV19 and TRBJ2-7; no reliable D call. The sequencing input was peripheral blood. CDR3 nucleotide sequence: TGTGCCAGTAGTTTACAGCCCCTGAGCTCCTACGAGCAGTACTTC. Translation: CASSLQPLSSYEQYF.